These 9 T cell receptor beta chains originate from one sample sequenced in a study of blood T cells in healthy people across ages. Primed by a sample-barcoded 5' primer and a J-beta primer mix, a second PCR proceeded for 7 to 11 cycles. TCRdb redid the calling of the 5' RACE reads with MiXCR, one entry per CDR3 protein. The data show 790,000 or so distinct CDR3 sequences, 46% seen once. The sequenced sample consisted of blood. These receptors originate from a man aged 80 or over in good health.

V gene TRBV5-1 combines with J gene TRBJ2-5; 7 bases are a match to TRBD1. The CDR3 runs to 14 residues. Losses at the gene ends were 0 bases for V and 4 bases for J; bases not matched to a gene: 3. Germline V gene data show CDR1 as SGHRS and CDR2 as YFSETQ. The CDR3 here is CASSLEDRRETQYF. The CDR3 bases are TGCGCCAGCAGCTTGGAGGACAGGAGAGAGACCCAGTACTTC.

The chain links TRBV3-1 to TRBJ2-5; D perhaps matches TRBD1 (5 bases). Trimming stripped 4 bases from V and 4 bases from J, with 22 bases between. The CDR3 runs to 17 residues. Germline V lookup: CDR1 LGHDT, CDR2 YNNKEL (reference sequence). The DNA of the CDR3 is TGTGCCAGCAGCCCTCGACAAGGGGCGAGGATGAGAGAGACCCAGTACTTC. Protein product: CASSPRQGARMRETQYF.

The rearrangement joins TRBV15 to TRBJ1-1; perhaps TRBD1 as D (5 bases). Trimming cost V 0 bases and J 4 bases, with 6 bases left between them. Germline CDR1 is LNHNV and CDR2 is YYDKDF (reference sequence). The length of the CDR3 is 13 residues. The CDR3 sequence is CATSRDRATEAFF. CDR3 nucleotides: TGTGCCACCAGCAGAGACAGGGCCACTGAAGCTTTCTTT.

The V call is TRBV28, the J call TRBJ2-7, with D possibly being TRBD1 or TRBD2 (5 bases each). Deletions cut 6 bases from V and 6 bases from J, with 18 bases between. The CDR3 has 14 residues. Germline CDR1 reads MDHEN; CDR2 reads SYDVKM. Here the CDR3 reads CASRVGPGTSEQYF. In DNA form, the CDR3 reads TGTGCCAGCAGAGTGGGCCCGGGGACCTCCGAGCAGTACTTC.

Only a few counts were recorded for this clonotype. The rearrangement joins TRBV5-1 to TRBJ2-2; TRBD1 might be the D (6 bases). Germline lookup yields CDR1 SGHRS and CDR2 YFSETQ. The CDR3 consists of 16 residues. V lost 0 bases and J lost 4, with 13 bases in between. CDR3 DNA: TGCGCCAGCAGCTTGGCAGGGGCCGTGGGCACCGGGGAGCTGTTTTTT. This encodes CASSLAGAVGTGELFF.

The chain links TRBV20-1 to TRBJ2-5; D is perhaps TRBD1 or TRBD2 (5 bases each). The CDR3 spans 14 residues. Looked up from germline, CDR1 is DFQATT and CDR2 is SNEGSKA (reference sequence). V lost 3 bases and J lost 7, with 18 bases in between. The chain's CDR3 is CSASPHPGRGTQYF. DNA of the CDR3: TGCAGTGCTAGTCCCCATCCGGGACGGGGGACCCAGTACTTC.

The rearrangement links TRBV20-1 to TRBJ2-2; D is possibly TRBD2 (6 bases). Germline lookup yields CDR1 DFQATT and CDR2 SNEGSKA (reference sequence). Trimming pared 0 bases from V and 1 base from J, leaving 27 bases between. The CDR3 covers 21 residues. The CDR3 sequence is CSARDSPTPGTPLVNTGELFF. The CDR3 coding sequence is TGCAGTGCTAGAGATTCCCCCACACCCGGGACTCCCCTTGTGAACACCGGGGAGCTGTTTTTT.

This clonotype turned up a few times. The chain employs TRBV6-6 and TRBJ2-1, with a possible D match to TRBD1 (6 bases). The tail of the sequence fits TRBJ2-7 better, so the J call may be wrong. The CDR3 extends over 15 amino acids. Germline CDR1 reads MNHNY; CDR2 reads SVGAGI (reference sequence). This chain's CDR3 is CASSSTGSSYNEQYF. The CDR3 nucleotides are TGTGCCAGCAGTTCCACAGGGAGCTCCTACAATGAGCAGTACTTC.

V and J are TRBV30 and TRBJ1-2; a weak D match, TRBD1 (6 bases). This CDR3 contains 14 residues. Germline V lookup: CDR1 GTSNPN, CDR2 SVGIG (reference sequence). With 4 bases removed from V and 4 bases from J, the gap between germline ends came to 16 bases. CDR3 in DNA: TGTGCCTGGATTAAACAGGGCGGTGGCTATGGCTACACCTTC. Its translation: CAWIKQGGGYGYTF.